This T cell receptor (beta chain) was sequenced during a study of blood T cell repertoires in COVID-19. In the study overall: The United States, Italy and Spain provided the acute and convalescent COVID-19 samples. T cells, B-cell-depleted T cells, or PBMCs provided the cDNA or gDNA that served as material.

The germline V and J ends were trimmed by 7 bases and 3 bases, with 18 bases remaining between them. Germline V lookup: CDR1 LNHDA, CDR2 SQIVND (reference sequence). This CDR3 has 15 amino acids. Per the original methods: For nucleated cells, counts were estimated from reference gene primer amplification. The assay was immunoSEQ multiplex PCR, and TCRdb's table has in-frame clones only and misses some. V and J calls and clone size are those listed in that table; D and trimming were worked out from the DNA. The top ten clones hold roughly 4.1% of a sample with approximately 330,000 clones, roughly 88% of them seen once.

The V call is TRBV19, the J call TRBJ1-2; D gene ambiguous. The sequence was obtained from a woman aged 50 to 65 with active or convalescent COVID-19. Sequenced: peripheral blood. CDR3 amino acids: CASTLTYRGYYGYTF. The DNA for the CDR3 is TGTGCCAGTACCCTAACCTACCGGGGTTACTATGGCTACACCTTC.